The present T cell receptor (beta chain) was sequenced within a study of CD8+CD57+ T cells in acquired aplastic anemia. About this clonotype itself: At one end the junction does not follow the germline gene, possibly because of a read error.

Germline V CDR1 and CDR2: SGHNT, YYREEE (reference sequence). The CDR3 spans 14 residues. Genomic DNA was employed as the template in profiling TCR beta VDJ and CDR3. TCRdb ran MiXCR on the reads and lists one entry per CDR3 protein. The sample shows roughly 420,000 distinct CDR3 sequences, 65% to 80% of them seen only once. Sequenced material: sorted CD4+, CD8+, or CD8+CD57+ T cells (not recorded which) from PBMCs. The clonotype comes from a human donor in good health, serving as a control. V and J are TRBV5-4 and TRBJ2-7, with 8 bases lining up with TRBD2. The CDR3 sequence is CASSPGLEGNEQYF. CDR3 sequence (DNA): TGCGCCAGCAGCCCGGGACTAGAGGGGAATGAGCAGTACTTC.